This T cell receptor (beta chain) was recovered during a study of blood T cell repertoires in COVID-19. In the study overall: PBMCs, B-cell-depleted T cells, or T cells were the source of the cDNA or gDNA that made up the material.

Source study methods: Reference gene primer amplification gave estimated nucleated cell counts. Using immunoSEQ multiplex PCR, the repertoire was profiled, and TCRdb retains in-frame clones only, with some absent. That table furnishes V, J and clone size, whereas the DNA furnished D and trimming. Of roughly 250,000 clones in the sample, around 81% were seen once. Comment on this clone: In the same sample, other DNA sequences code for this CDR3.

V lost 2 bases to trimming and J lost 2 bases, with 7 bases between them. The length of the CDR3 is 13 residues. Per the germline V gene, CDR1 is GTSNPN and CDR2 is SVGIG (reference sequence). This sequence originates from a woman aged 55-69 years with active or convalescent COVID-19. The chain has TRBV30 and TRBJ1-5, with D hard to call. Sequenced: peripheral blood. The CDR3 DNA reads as TGTGCCTGGAGTACCGGGGGCAATCAGCCCCAGCATTTT. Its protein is CAWSTGGNQPQHF.